The rows below give T cell receptor beta chains drawn from one sample of a study of control samples from healthy donors and cancer patients. Method: immunoSEQ multiplex PCR; TCRdb's copy keeps in-frame clones and lacks some. The sample holds more than 100,000 clones; around 89% are singletons and the top ten take about 18%. Sequenced input: PBMCs. The receptors were gathered from a man aged 55 to 70 with lung cancer. The CDR3 runs from the conserved cysteine through the conserved F or W. D genes are given only for firm matches. Size is omitted from some rows. Given values are once, few, many or a class for expanded clones.

cdr3_aa cdr3_nt j_call clone_size d_call v_call
CASSFRTGGNSPLHF TGTGCCAGCAGCTTCCGGACAGGGGGGAATTCACCCCTCCACTTT TRBJ1-6 - TRBD1 TRBV9
CASSPPTAQPQHF TGTGCCAGTAGCCCCCCCACGGCTCAGCCCCAGCATTTT TRBJ1-5 - - TRBV19
CASSLGLGELFF TGTGCCAGCAGCTTGGGTCTCGGGGAGCTGTTTTTT TRBJ2-2 - - TRBV5-6
CASSQDSGVSEAFF TGCGCCAGCAGCCAAGACAGTGGCGTAAGTGAAGCTTTCTTT TRBJ1-1 - - TRBV4-1
CASSYSTVMNTEAFF TGTGCCAGCAGTTACTCTACAGTTATGAACACTGAAGCTTTCTTT TRBJ1-1 - - TRBV6-5
CASSLEQGGSPLHF TGCGCCAGCAGCTTGGAACAGGGCGGTTCACCCCTCCACTTT TRBJ1-6 - - TRBV5-1
CASSLSGFTDTQYF TGTGCCAGCAGCCTTAGTGGGTTCACAGATACGCAGTATTTT TRBJ2-3 - - TRBV9
CASSPGPRAGEQYF TGTGCCAGCAGCCCCGGACCCCGGGCTGGCGAGCAGTACTTC TRBJ2-7 - - TRBV3-1/TRBV3-2
CAWSVTGGLGNEKLFF TGTGCCTGGAGTGTAACAGGGGGGTTAGGGAATGAAAAACTGTTTTTT TRBJ1-4 - TRBD1 TRBV30
CASSLDSTGNQPQHF TGTGCCAGCAGCTTAGACTCGACGGGCAATCAGCCCCAGCATTTT TRBJ1-5 many - TRBV7-9
CASMGLNYGYTF TGTGCCAGTATGGGACTTAACTATGGCTACACCTTC TRBJ1-2 - - TRBV6-5
CASSYGTNTEAFF TGTGCCAGCAGTTATGGGACGAACACTGAAGCTTTCTTT TRBJ1-1 - - TRBV6-5
CASSITGLNEQFF TGCGCCAGCAGCATTACAGGGCTCAATGAGCAGTTCTTC TRBJ2-1 - - TRBV5-1
CASNIVGARQPQHF TGTGCCAGCAACATCGTCGGGGCGAGACAGCCCCAGCATTTT TRBJ1-5 - - TRBV2
CASSQDRGQPQHF TGTGCCAGCAGCCAAGATCGGGGCCAGCCCCAGCATTTT TRBJ1-5 - - TRBV14
CASTVPNTGELFF TGTGCCAGCACGGTTCCTAACACCGGGGAGCTGTTTTTT TRBJ2-2 - - TRBV12-3/TRBV12-4
CASSLTFGGHQETQYF TGTGCCAGCAGCTTAACGTTTGGAGGACACCAAGAGACCCAGTACTTC TRBJ2-5 - - TRBV7-3
CASSLRGQGVNTEAFF TGTGCCAGCAGCCTCCGCGGACAGGGAGTTAACACTGAAGCTTTCTTT TRBJ1-1 - TRBD1 TRBV3-1/TRBV3-2
CASSLGPYNSPLHF TGTGCCAGCAGTCTTGGCCCGTATAATTCACCCCTCCACTTT TRBJ1-6 - - TRBV3-1/TRBV3-2
CASAHREMSYGYTF TGTGCCAGCGCACACAGGGAAATGAGCTATGGCTACACCTTC TRBJ1-2 - - TRBV6-6
CASSEYPSEAFF TGTGCCAGCAGTGAATATCCGAGTGAAGCTTTCTTT TRBJ1-1 - - TRBV25-1
CASSYSDSDGYTF TGTGCCAGCAGTTATTCCGACAGTGATGGCTACACCTTC TRBJ1-2 - - TRBV6-6
CASTTSGTGNTGELFF TGCGCCAGCACCACGTCTGGAACAGGGAACACCGGGGAGCTGTTTTTT TRBJ2-2 - - TRBV5-1
CAWSPPHSGANVLTF TGTGCCTGGAGTCCCCCACACTCTGGGGCCAACGTCCTGACTTTC TRBJ2-6 - - TRBV30
CASSPRLGTTGNTIYF TGTGCCAGCAGCCCCCGGTTGGGGACAACCGGAAACACCATATATTTT TRBJ1-3 - - TRBV11-3
CAAVLIGKNEQSSNTEAFF TGTGCCGCAGTCCTGATAGGGAAAAACGAACAGAGTTCCAACACTGAAGCTTTCTTT TRBJ1-1 - - TRBV2
CATQQGKGSSDYGYTF TGTGCCACCCAGCAAGGGAAAGGTTCCTCGGACTATGGCTACACCTTC TRBJ1-2 - - TRBV15
CASSLGRTEAFF TGTGCCAGCAGCTTAGGGCGTACTGAAGCTTTCTTT TRBJ1-1 once - TRBV7-2
CAWSGGRVNTGELFF TGTGCCTGGAGCGGTGGGCGGGTAAACACCGGGGAGCTGTTTTTT TRBJ2-2 - - TRBV30
CASSQDGWTDTQYF TGCGCCAGCAGCCAAGACGGTTGGACAGATACGCAGTATTTT TRBJ2-3 - - TRBV4-1
CASSLTGVVYNSPLHF TGTGCCAGCAGTTTAACAGGGGTTGTATATAATTCACCCCTCCACTTT TRBJ1-6 - TRBD1 TRBV6-5
CASSIDQGSGEQFF TGTGCCAGTAGTATAGATCAGGGGAGCGGTGAGCAGTTCTTC TRBJ2-1 - - TRBV19
CAYRTTGGSDTQYF TGTGCCTATCGGACGACAGGGGGATCAGATACGCAGTATTTT TRBJ2-3 once TRBD1 TRBV30
CASSRTSGGVGELFF TGTGCCAGCAGTCGGACTAGCGGGGGAGTCGGGGAGCTGTTTTTT TRBJ2-2 - TRBD2 TRBV3-1/TRBV3-2
CASSPTVKDQPQHF TGTGCCAGCTCACCGACCGTGAAGGATCAGCCCCAGCATTTT TRBJ1-5 - - TRBV18
CASSLGGAPETQYF TGTGCCAGCAGCTTAGGGGGCGCCCCGGAGACCCAGTACTTC TRBJ2-5 - - TRBV7-2
CASSLGLGEDEQYF TGCGCCAGCAGCTTGGGACTAGGAGAGGACGAGCAGTACTTC TRBJ2-7 - - TRBV5-1
CASSLSQETDTQYF TGCGCCAGCAGCTTGAGTCAGGAAACAGATACGCAGTATTTT TRBJ2-3 - - TRBV5-1
CASKPGVSPTTGELFF TGTGCCAGCAAACCGGGAGTGTCCCCCACCACCGGGGAGCTGTTTTTT TRBJ2-2 once - TRBV9